The 3 T cell receptor beta chains below all came from one sample that was sequenced in a study of T cell repertoires in cytomegalovirus infection (dated by TCRdb to 2018 to 2020). Sequenced using an Illumina HiSeq 1500. The raw public data were reprocessed by TCRdb itself: fastp quality trimming at Q25, MiXCR clonotype calling, in-frame beta chains only. Every distinct CDR3 protein forms one entry, paired with its most common genes and DNA. The sample table lists some 270,000 distinct CDR3 sequences, 20% to 25% of them with a count of one. The ten biggest clones cover about 21% of the sample. These receptors' targets are unknown. Per the publication, the treatment or condition label means: in vitro stimulation with specific CMV peptide epitopes to enrich CMV-specific T cells. The source material was cultured PBMCs, sampled from culture after CMV antigen stimulation. The source of these receptors is a human donor in good health (CMV status not recorded). Some clones in this sample may be carry-over from other donors' samples.

J is TRBJ2-3 and V is TRBV4-3; the D is unclear. The CDR3 contains 13 residues. In germline, CDR1 is LGHNA, CDR2 YSLEER. With 0 bases removed from V and 4 bases from J, the gap between germline ends came to 5 bases. The CDR3 spells CASSQDTPDTQYF. The CDR3 nucleotides are TGCGCCAGCAGCCAAGATACCCCAGATACGCAGTATTTT.

The chain has TRBV7-2 and TRBJ2-2; D is perhaps TRBD1 or TRBD2 (5 bases each). The CDR3 length is 15 residues. The V gene's germline CDR1 is SGHTA and CDR2 FQGNSA. V was trimmed by 5 bases and J by 8 bases, leaving 18 bases between them. DNA of the CDR3: TGTGCCAGCAGCAGATTCAGGGACCTAAGGGGGGAGCTGTTTTTT. Protein: CASSRFRDLRGELFF.

V and J are TRBV29-1 and TRBJ1-2; perhaps TRBD1 as D (5 bases). The CDR3 loop spans 15 amino acids. Trimming shortened V by 8 bases and J by 8 bases, and 27 bases separated the two germline ends. Germline V lookup: CDR1 SQVTM, CDR2 ANQGSEA. The CDR3 loop reads CSIPNGPTARDGYTF. For the CDR3, the DNA is TGCAGCATTCCCAACGGGCCGACCGCGAGGGACGGCTACACCTTC. Together with reference TRBV29-1 and TRBJ1-2, the CDR3 gives the full variable domain: SAVISQKPSRDICQRGTSLTIQCQVDSQVTMMFWYRQQPGQSLTLIATANQGSEATYESGFVIDKFPISRPNLTFSTLTVSNMSPEDSSIYLCSIPNGPTARDGYTFGSGTRLTVV.